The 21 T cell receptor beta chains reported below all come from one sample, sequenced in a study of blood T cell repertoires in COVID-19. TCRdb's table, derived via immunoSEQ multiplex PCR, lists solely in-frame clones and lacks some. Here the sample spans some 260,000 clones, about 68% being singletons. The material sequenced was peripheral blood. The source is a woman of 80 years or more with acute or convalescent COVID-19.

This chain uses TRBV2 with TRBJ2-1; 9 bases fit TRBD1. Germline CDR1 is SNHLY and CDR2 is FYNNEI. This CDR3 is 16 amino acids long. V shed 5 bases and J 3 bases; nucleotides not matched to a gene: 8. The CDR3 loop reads CASSLLKGQGYNEQFF. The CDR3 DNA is TGTGCCAGCAGTCTTTTGAAGGGACAGGGCTACAATGAGCAGTTCTTC. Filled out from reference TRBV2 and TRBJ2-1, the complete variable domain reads EPEVTQTPSHQVTQMGQEVILRCVPISNHLYFYWYRQILGQKVEFLVSFYNNEISEKSEIFDDQFSVERPDGSNFTLKIRSTKLEDSAMYFCASSLLKGQGYNEQFFGPGTRLTVL.

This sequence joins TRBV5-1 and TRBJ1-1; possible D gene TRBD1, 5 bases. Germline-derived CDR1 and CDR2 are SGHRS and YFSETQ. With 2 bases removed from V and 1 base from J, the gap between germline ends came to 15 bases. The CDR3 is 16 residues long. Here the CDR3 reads CASSLTVGHQNTEAFF. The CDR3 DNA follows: TGCGCCAGCAGCTTAACGGTTGGACACCAGAACACTGAAGCTTTCTTT.

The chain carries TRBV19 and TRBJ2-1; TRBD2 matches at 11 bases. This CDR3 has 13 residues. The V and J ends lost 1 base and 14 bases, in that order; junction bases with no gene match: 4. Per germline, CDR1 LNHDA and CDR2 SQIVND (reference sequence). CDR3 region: CASSIGASGRKFF. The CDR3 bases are TGTGCCAGTAGTATAGGGGCTAGCGGGAGGAAGTTCTTC. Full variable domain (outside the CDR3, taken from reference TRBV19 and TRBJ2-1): DGGITQSPKYLFRKEGQNVTLSCEQNLNHDAMYWYRQDPGQGLRLIYYSQIVNDFQKGDIAEGYSVSREKKESFPLTVTSAQKNPTAFYLCASSIGASGRKFFGPGTRLTVL.

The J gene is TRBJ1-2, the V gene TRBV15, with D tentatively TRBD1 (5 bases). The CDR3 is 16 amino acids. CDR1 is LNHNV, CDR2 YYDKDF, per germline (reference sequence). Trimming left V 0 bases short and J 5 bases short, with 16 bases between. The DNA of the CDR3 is TGTGCCACCAGCAGAGATTACCGCAGGGAAGAATATGGCTACACCTTC. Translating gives CATSRDYRREEYGYTF.

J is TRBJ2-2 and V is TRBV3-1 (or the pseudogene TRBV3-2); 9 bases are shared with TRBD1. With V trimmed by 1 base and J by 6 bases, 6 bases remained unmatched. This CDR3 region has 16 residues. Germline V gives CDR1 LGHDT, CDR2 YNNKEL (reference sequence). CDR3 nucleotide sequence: TGTGCCAGCAGCCAAGTGGGACAGGGCAAGGCCGGGGAGCTGTTTTTT. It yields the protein CASSQVGQGKAGELFF.

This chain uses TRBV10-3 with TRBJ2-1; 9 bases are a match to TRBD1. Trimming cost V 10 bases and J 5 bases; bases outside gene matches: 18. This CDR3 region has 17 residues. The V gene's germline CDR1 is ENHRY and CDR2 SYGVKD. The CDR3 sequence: CATLHGLDRGTHNEQFF. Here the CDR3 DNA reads TGTGCCACCTTACACGGGCTAGACAGGGGGACACACAATGAGCAGTTCTTC.

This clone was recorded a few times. The CDR3 sequence is CASSSMTWGLATNEKLFF. CDR3 DNA: TGTGCCAGCAGCTCTATGACCTGGGGACTGGCAACTAATGAAAAACTGTTTTTT. The chain has TRBV13 and TRBJ1-4; weak D call: TRBD1 (5 bases). Germline-derived CDR1 and CDR2 are PRHDT and FYEKMQ (reference sequence). Trimming shortened V by 4 bases and J by 0 bases, and 18 bases separated the two germline ends. The CDR3 is 18 amino acids.

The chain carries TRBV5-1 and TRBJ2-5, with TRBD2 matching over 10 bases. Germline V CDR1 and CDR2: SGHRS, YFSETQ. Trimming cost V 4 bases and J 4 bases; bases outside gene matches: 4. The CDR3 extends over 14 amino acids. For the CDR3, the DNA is TGCGCCAGCAGCCCCACTAGCGGGGCAGAGACCCAGTACTTC. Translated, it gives CASSPTSGAETQYF.

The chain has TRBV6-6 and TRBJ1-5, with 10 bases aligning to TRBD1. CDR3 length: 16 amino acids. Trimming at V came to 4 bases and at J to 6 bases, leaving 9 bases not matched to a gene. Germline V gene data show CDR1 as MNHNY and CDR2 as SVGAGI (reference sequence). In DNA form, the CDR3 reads TGTGCCAGCAGTTCGATCCGGGACAGGGGTAGTCAGCCCCAGCATTTT. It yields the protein CASSSIRDRGSQPQHF.

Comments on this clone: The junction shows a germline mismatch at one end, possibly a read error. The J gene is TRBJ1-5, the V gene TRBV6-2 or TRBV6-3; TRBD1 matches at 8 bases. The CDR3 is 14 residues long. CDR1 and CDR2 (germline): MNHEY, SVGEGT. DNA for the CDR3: TGTGCCAGCAGTCACTCAGGGGGCAGTCAGCCCCAGCATTTT. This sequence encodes CASSHSGGSQPQHF.

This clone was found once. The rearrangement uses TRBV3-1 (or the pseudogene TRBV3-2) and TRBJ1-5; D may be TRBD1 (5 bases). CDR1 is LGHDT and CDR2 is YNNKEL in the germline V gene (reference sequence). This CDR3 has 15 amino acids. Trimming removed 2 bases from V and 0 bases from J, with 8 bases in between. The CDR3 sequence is CASSQRGYSNQPQHF. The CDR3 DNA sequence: TGTGCCAGCAGCCAAAGGGGCTATAGCAATCAGCCCCAGCATTTT.

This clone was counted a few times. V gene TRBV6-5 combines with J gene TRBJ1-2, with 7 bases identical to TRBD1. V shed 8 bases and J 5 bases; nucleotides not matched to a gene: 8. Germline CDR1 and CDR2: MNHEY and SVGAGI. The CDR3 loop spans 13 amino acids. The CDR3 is CASLPTGTYGYTF. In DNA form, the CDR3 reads TGTGCCAGCCTCCCGACAGGGACTTATGGCTACACCTTC.

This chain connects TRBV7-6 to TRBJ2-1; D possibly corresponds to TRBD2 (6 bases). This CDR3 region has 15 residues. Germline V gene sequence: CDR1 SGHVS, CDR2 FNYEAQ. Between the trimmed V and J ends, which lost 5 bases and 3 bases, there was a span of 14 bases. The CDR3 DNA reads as TGTGCCAGCAGCCCTAACTCGGGGGACTACAATGAGCAGTTCTTC. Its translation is CASSPNSGDYNEQFF.

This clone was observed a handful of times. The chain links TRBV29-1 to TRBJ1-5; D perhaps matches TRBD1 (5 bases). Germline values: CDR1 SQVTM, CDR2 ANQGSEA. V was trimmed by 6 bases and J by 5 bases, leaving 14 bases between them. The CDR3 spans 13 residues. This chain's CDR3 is CSVQRGRDQPQHF. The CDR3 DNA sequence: TGCAGCGTACAACGGGGGAGGGATCAGCCCCAGCATTTT.

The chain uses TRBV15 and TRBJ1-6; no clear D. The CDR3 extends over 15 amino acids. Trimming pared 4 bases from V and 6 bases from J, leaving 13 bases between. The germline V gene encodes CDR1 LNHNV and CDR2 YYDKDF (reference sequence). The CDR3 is CATSTTRGSNSPLHF. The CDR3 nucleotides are TGTGCCACCAGCACTACTCGAGGGAGTAATTCACCCCTCCACTTT.

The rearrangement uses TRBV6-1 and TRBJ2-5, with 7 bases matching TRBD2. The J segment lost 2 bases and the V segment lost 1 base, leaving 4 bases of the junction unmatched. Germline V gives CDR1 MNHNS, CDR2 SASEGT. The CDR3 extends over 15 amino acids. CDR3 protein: CASSEVLAVQETQYF. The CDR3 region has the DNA TGTGCCAGCAGTGAAGTTCTAGCGGTACAAGAGACCCAGTACTTC.

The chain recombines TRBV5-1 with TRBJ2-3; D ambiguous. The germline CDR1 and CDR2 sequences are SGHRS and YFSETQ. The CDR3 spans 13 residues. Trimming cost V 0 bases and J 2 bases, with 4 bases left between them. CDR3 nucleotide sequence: TGCGCCAGCAGCTTGGACTACACAGATACGCAGTATTTT. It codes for CASSLDYTDTQYF.

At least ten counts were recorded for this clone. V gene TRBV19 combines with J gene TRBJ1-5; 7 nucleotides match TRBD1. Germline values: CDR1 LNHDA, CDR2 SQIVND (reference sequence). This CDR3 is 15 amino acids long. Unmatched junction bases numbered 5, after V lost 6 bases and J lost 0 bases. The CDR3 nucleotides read TGTGCCAGTAGGGGGACAGATAATAGCAATCAGCCCCAGCATTTT. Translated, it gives CASRGTDNSNQPQHF.

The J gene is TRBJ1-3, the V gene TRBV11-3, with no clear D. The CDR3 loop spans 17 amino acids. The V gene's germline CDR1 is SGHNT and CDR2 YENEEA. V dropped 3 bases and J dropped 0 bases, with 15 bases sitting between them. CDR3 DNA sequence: TGTGCCAGCAGCTTTGTGGCGGGCAGGTCCTCTGGAAACACCATATATTTT. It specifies CASSFVAGRSSGNTIYF.

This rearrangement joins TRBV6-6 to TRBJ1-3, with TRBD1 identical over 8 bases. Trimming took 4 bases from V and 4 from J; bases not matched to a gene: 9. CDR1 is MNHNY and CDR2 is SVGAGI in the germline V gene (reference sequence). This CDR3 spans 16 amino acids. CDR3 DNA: TGTGCCAGCAGTTTCGGACAGGGCGGTTTGGGAAACACCATATATTTT. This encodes CASSFGQGGLGNTIYF.

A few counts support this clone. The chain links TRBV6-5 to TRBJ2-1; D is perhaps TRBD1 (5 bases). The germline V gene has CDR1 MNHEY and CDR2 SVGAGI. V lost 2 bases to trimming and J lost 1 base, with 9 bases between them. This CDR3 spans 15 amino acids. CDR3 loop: CASSYAQGSYNEQFF. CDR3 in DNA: TGTGCCAGCAGTTACGCCCAGGGTTCCTACAATGAGCAGTTCTTC.